This T cell receptor (beta chain) was captured in a study of PD-1 blockade in classical Hodgkin lymphoma. Whole-study context: A 3 mg/kg intravenous dose of nivolumab was received by patients every 2 weeks. Study-wide results and limits: With respect to the repertoire differences, their causes, possibly disease activity or prior therapy, remain undefined.

Generated by immunoSEQ multiplex PCR, the TCRdb table keeps only in-frame clones and is missing some. This table has 40,000 to 45,000 clones, over 60% appearing once. A remark on this clone: Antigen unknown.

Germline-derived CDR1 and CDR2 are MNHEY and SVGAGI. This CDR3 is built from 15 residues. V lost 7 bases to trimming and J lost 6 bases; unmatched junction nucleotides: 10. Relapse was seen in all patients after autologous stem cell transplantation, and brentuximab vedotin exposure was variable. Classification of best responses gave complete response, partial response or progressive disease. The sample here was peripheral blood mononuclear cells (PBMCs), taken at baseline. The receptor's source is a human donor with classical Hodgkin lymphoma. The chain links TRBV6-5 to TRBJ2-1; 9 bases fit TRBD1. Here the CDR3 reads CASTLRQGVGNEQFF. In nucleotides, the CDR3 is TGTGCCAGCACCCTCAGACAGGGGGTGGGCAATGAGCAGTTCTTC.